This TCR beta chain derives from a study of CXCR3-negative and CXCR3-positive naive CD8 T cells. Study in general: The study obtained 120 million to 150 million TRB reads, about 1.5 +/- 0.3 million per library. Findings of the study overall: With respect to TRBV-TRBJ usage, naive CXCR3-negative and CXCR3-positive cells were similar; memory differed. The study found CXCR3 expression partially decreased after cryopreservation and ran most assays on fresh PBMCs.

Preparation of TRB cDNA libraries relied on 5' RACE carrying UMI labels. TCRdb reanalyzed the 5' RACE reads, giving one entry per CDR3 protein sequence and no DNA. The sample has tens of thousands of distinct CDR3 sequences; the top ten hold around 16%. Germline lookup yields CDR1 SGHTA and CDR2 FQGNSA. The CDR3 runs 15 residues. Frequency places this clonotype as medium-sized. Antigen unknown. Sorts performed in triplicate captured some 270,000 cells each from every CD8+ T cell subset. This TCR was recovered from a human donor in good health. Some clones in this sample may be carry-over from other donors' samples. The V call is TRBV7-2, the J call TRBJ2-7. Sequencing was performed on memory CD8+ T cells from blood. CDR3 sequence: CASSLVHSSSYEQYF. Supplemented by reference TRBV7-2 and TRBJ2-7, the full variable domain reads GAGVSQSPSNKVTEKGKDVELRCDPISGHTALYWYRQSLGQGLEFLIYFQGNSAPDKSGLPSDRFSAERTGGSVSTLTIQRTQQEDSAVYLCASSLVHSSSYEQYFGPGTRLTVT.